Shown below are 32 T cell receptor beta chains from a single sample sequenced in a study of cytomegalovirus exposure and HLA in healthy donors. The PCR used 60 Vbeta and 13 Jbeta primers. Sequencing used immunoSEQ multiplex PCR; TCRdb keeps in-frame clones, though not all of them. Across roughly 78,000 clones, the top ten clones capture about 5% of the sample. The specimen was PBMCs. These TCRs come from a man in his forties in good health and CMV-seronegative.

The gene calls are TRBV28 and TRBJ2-2, with TRBD2 matching 9 bases. CDR1 and CDR2 (germline): MDHEN, SYDVKM. V dropped 3 bases and J dropped 4; count of bases not matched to a gene: 6. The CDR3 has 16 residues. The CDR3 region is CASSLTSGGPTGELFF. CDR3 DNA sequence: TGTGCCAGCAGTTTGACTAGCGGAGGTCCCACCGGGGAGCTGTTTTTT.

The rearrangement uses TRBV6-1 and TRBJ2-5, with a possible D match to TRBD2 (5 bases). CDR1 and CDR2 (germline): MNHNS, SASEGT. V lost 4 bases to trimming and J lost 1 base, with 13 bases between them. The CDR3 covers 15 residues. CDR3 in DNA: TGTGCCAGCAGTGGCCCGGGGAGCGCCCAAGAGACCCAGTACTTC. As protein: CASSGPGSAQETQYF.

CDR3 sequence (DNA): TGTGCCAGCAGCAAAGTCTTCCAGCAAGAGACCCAGTACTTC. This translates into CASSKVFQQETQYF. J is TRBJ2-5 and V is TRBV21-1; the table's TRBD1 call for D was not verified on the DNA. TRBV21-1 is designated a pseudogene. The CDR3 has 14 amino acids.

The V and J genes are TRBV7-9 and TRBJ1-1; D unresolved. Germline V gene lookup returns CDR1 SEHNR and CDR2 FQNEAQ (reference sequence). Trimming cost V 1 base and J 3 bases, with 12 bases left between them. The CDR3 spans 15 residues. The chain's CDR3 is CASSLVRVGDTEAFF. DNA of the CDR3: TGTGCCAGCAGCTTAGTGAGGGTTGGTGACACTGAAGCTTTCTTT.

V and J are TRBV4-1 and TRBJ2-3; 13 nucleotides agree with TRBD2. V lost 4 bases and J lost 2; bases outside the gene matches: 6. The germline V gene has CDR1 MGHRA and CDR2 YSYEKL. CDR3 length equals 17 residues. CDR3 amino acids: CASSLRTSGGVTDTQYF. The CDR3 DNA is TGCGCCAGCAGCCTGCGGACTAGCGGGGGAGTCACAGATACGCAGTATTTT.

This CDR3 is CASSLPGQNYEQYF. In nucleotides, the CDR3 is TGTGCCAGCAGTCTCCCGGGACAGAACTACGAGCAGTACTTC. The V gene is TRBV7-8, the J gene TRBJ2-7; TRBD1 matches 7 bases. Trimming took 6 bases from V and 3 from J; bases not matched to a gene: 8. In germline, CDR1 is SGHVS, CDR2 FQNEAQ. The CDR3 contains 14 residues.

The CDR3 sequence is CAWSVSRLLNTEAFF. The DNA of the CDR3 is TGTGCCTGGAGTGTATCGAGACTTCTGAACACTGAAGCTTTCTTT. V gene TRBV30 combines with J gene TRBJ1-1, with no clear D. The germline V gene has CDR1 GTSNPN and CDR2 SVGIG (reference sequence). V lost 0 bases and J 0 bases, leaving 11 bases between the germline ends. CDR3 length equals 15 residues.

The CDR3 loop reads CASSGTGGKRETQYF. The CDR3 DNA reads TGTGCCAGCAGCGGGACAGGGGGAAAGAGAGAGACCCAGTACTTC. The genes are TRBV7-2 and TRBJ2-5; 11 nucleotides match TRBD1. This CDR3 contains 15 residues. V was pared by 5 bases and J by 4 bases, with 6 bases of the junction left unmatched. Germline loops: CDR1 SGHTA, CDR2 FQGNSA.

The chain combines TRBV6-5 with TRBJ1-2, with a tentative D call TRBD1 (5 bases). Germline V gene sequence: CDR1 MNHEY, CDR2 SVGAGI. There are 14 residues in the CDR3. V was pared by 7 bases and J by 6 bases, with 18 bases between. The CDR3 nucleotides are TGTGCCAGCAAGCTCGATCTGGCGGGACATGGCTACACCTTC. It encodes CASKLDLAGHGYTF.

This rearrangement joins TRBV29-1 to TRBJ2-5; the match to TRBD2 covers 10 bases. The V gene end was trimmed by 4 bases and the J gene end by 5 bases; junction bases not matched to a gene: 10. The CDR3 consists of 15 residues. Germline CDR1 reads SQVTM; CDR2 reads ANQGSEA. CDR3 sequence: CSVVYSGGPGETQYF. The CDR3 region has the DNA TGCAGCGTTGTCTATAGCGGGGGGCCGGGGGAGACCCAGTACTTC.

This rearrangement joins TRBV30 to TRBJ1-3; D is ambiguous. In germline, CDR1 is GTSNPN, CDR2 SVGIG (reference sequence). The length of the CDR3 is 13 residues. V lost 0 bases and J lost 8, with 11 bases in between. The CDR3 coding sequence is TGTGCCTGGAGTGTTTGGTTGGTAGACACCATATATTTT. This sequence encodes CAWSVWLVDTIYF.

In DNA, the CDR3 is TGTGCCTGGATCCGGGACAGGGTCGGTGAGCAGTTCTTC. It encodes CAWIRDRVGEQFF. J is TRBJ2-1 and V is TRBV30; 9 positions agree with TRBD1. Germline V gene lookup returns CDR1 GTSNPN and CDR2 SVGIG (reference sequence). J was trimmed by 9 bases and V by 4 bases; bases with no gene match: 7. The CDR3 is 13 residues long.

The rearrangement links TRBV15 to TRBJ1-3, with D unclear. Germline lookup yields CDR1 LNHNV and CDR2 YYDKDF (reference sequence). With 5 bases removed from V and 4 bases from J, the gap between germline ends came to 12 bases. This CDR3 region has 14 residues. The CDR3: CATSSGVIGNTIYF. Here the CDR3 DNA reads TGTGCCACCAGCTCCGGGGTAATAGGAAACACCATATATTTT.

The rearrangement uses TRBV2 and TRBJ1-2, with TRBD1 as a possible D gene (5 bases). CDR1 is SNHLY and CDR2 is FYNNEI in the germline V gene. There are 16 residues in the CDR3. V was clipped by 1 base and J by 3 bases, with 15 bases between them. The CDR3 nucleotides read TGTGCCAGCAGTGAAGTGGTGCAAGGGGCTCACTATGGCTACACCTTC. Protein: CASSEVVQGAHYGYTF. The full variable domain, with the rest looked up from reference TRBV2 and TRBJ1-2, is EPEVTQTPSHQVTQMGQEVILRCVPISNHLYFYWYRQILGQKVEFLVSFYNNEISEKSEIFDDQFSVERPDGSNFTLKIRSTKLEDSAMYFCASSEVVQGAHYGYTFGSGTRLTVV.

The rearrangement links TRBV11-3 to TRBJ2-1; D is unresolved. Trimming cost V 2 bases and J 5 bases, with 7 bases left between them. Germline CDR1 is SGHNT and CDR2 is YENEEA. The CDR3 is 13 residues long. As DNA, the CDR3 is TGTGCCAGCAGCTTATTTCGGGACAATGAGCAGTTCTTC. It codes for CASSLFRDNEQFF. The variable domain in full, with the rest retrieved from reference TRBV11-3 and TRBJ2-1, is EAGVVQSPRYKIIEKKQPVAFWCNPISGHNTLYWYLQNLGQGPELLIRYENEEAVDDSQLPKDRFSAERLKGVDSTLKIQPAELGDSAVYLCASSLFRDNEQFFGPGTRLTVL.

V and J are TRBV15 and TRBJ1-3, with a possible D match to TRBD1 (5 bases). The CDR3 is made up of 17 amino acids. CDR1 and CDR2 (germline): LNHNV, YYDKDF (reference sequence). Trimming removed 0 bases at V and 0 bases at J, with 12 bases between. The CDR3 here is CATSRDTRQSSGNTIYF. DNA of the CDR3: TGTGCCACCAGCAGAGACACCAGACAGAGCTCTGGAAACACCATATATTTT.

The CDR3 loop reads CASSLLAGRDEQYF. CDR3 nucleotide sequence: TGTGCCAGCAGTTTACTAGCGGGCAGGGACGAGCAGTACTTC. The chain combines TRBV6-1 with TRBJ2-7; 9 positions agree with TRBD2. The ends lost 5 bases at V and 5 bases at J; junction bases unmatched: 7. The germline V gene encodes CDR1 MNHNS and CDR2 SASEGT. The length of the CDR3 is 14 residues.

This chain joins TRBV7-2 and TRBJ1-2; no firm D call. The V end was cut by 1 base, the J end by 4 bases, with 13 bases between. This CDR3 contains 15 residues. CDR1 SGHTA and CDR2 FQGNSA come from the germline V gene. The CDR3 bases are TGTGCCAGCAGCTTAGGTTTTTTGCGGTCCTATGGCTACACCTTC. As protein: CASSLGFLRSYGYTF.

The rearrangement links TRBV7-2 to TRBJ2-2, with 8 bases lining up with TRBD1. J lost 7 bases, V lost 4 bases, and 2 bases had no gene match. Germline V CDR1 and CDR2: SGHTA, FQGNSA. CDR3 length equals 13 residues. The CDR3 loop is CASSSDRGGELFF. The CDR3 DNA reads TGTGCCAGCAGCTCCGACAGGGGCGGGGAGCTGTTTTTT.

The chain joins TRBV6-5 to TRBJ1-1; 8 bases map to TRBD1. With 6 bases clipped from V and 5 bases from J, the junction kept 11 bases outside the gene matches. The germline gives CDR1 MNHEY, CDR2 SVGAGI. The CDR3 is 15 residues long. The CDR3 region has the DNA TGTGCCAGCAGCCGACCCACCCGACAGGGGACTGAAGCTTTCTTT. Protein: CASSRPTRQGTEAFF.

The chain has TRBV2 and TRBJ2-2; D is possibly TRBD1 (8 bases). The CDR3 loop spans 15 amino acids. The germline gives CDR1 SNHLY, CDR2 FYNNEI. Trimming took 6 bases from V and 3 from J, leaving 14 bases between them. As DNA, the CDR3 is TGTGCCAGCAGCGTACAGGGGGGGGACACCGGGGAGCTGTTTTTT. It codes for CASSVQGGDTGELFF.

The V and J genes are TRBV13 and TRBJ2-3; possibly TRBD1 for D (5 bases). The CDR3 extends over 14 amino acids. V lost 5 bases, J lost 2 bases, and 11 bases lay in between. Per the germline V gene, CDR1 is PRHDT and CDR2 is FYEKMQ (reference sequence). CDR3 sequence: CASSPRVTTDTQYF. CDR3 DNA: TGTGCCAGCAGCCCCAGGGTAACCACAGATACGCAGTATTTT.

The chain is built from TRBV5-6 and TRBJ2-5; TRBD1 aligns across 8 bases. Matching the DNA end better, TRBJ2-7 makes the J call doubtful. The CDR3 spans 15 residues. Looked up from germline, CDR1 is SGHDT and CDR2 is YYEEEE. CDR3 sequence: CASSPGDRLTYEQYF. The CDR3 nucleotides read TGTGCCAGCAGCCCAGGGGACAGGCTAACCTACGAGCAGTACTTC.

This clone ranks as large in terms of frequency. The CDR3 reads CASSALRLSGANVLTF. The CDR3 DNA follows: TGTGCCAGCAGTGCCCTAAGACTGTCTGGGGCCAACGTCCTGACTTTC. The chain joins TRBV2 to TRBJ2-6; D not certain. This CDR3 is built from 16 residues. The germline V gene encodes CDR1 SNHLY and CDR2 FYNNEI. Trimming left V 4 bases short and J 1 base short, with 11 bases between.

The chain carries TRBV15 and TRBJ2-3; 14 positions match TRBD2. The CDR3 length is 22 residues. The junction had 22 bases not matched to a gene; V was cut back by 3 bases and J by 5 bases. In germline, CDR1 is LNHNV, CDR2 YYDKDF (reference sequence). The CDR3 protein is CATSSGAFPGLAGEVPRDTQYF. CDR3 DNA: TGTGCCACCAGCAGCGGAGCCTTTCCGGGACTAGCGGGAGAGGTACCTAGAGATACGCAGTATTTT.

The chain uses TRBV5-4 and TRBJ1-1; TRBD1 matches 7 bases. CDR3 length: 13 amino acids. Germline V CDR1 and CDR2: SGHNT, YYREEE (reference sequence). J was trimmed by 1 base and V by 4 bases; bases with no gene match: 1. This CDR3 is CASSRQGNTEAFF. CDR3 nucleotides: TGTGCCAGCAGCCGACAGGGGAACACTGAAGCTTTCTTT.

The V call is TRBV9, the J call TRBJ1-2; the match to TRBD1 covers 10 bases. Germline CDR1 is SGDLS and CDR2 is YYNGEE. The V and J ends lost 0 bases and 3 bases, in that order; junction bases with no gene match: 2. CDR3 length: 15 residues. The CDR3 here is CASSVGGTGDYGYTF. DNA for the CDR3: TGTGCCAGCAGCGTAGGCGGGACAGGGGACTATGGCTACACCTTC.

The chain employs TRBV25-1 and TRBJ1-1; D call uncertain. The CDR3 contains 13 residues. Trimming shortened V by 5 bases and J by 5 bases, and 12 bases separated the two germline ends. Germline CDR1 MGHDK, CDR2 SYGVNS. CDR3 residues: CASSQVPGTEAFF. CDR3 nucleotide sequence: TGTGCCAGCAGTCAGGTTCCGGGGACTGAAGCTTTCTTT.

The chain links TRBV5-6 to TRBJ2-3, with 12 nucleotides matching TRBD2. The length of the CDR3 is 16 residues. The ends lost 0 bases at V and 6 bases at J; junction bases unmatched: 5. The germline gives CDR1 SGHDT, CDR2 YYEEEE. Written as DNA, the CDR3 is TGTGCCAGCAGCTTGGGACTAGCGGGAGCGACCGATACGCAGTATTTT. The encoded protein is CASSLGLAGATDTQYF. The complete variable domain, with remaining parts taken from reference TRBV5-6 and TRBJ2-3, reads DAGVTQSPTHLIKTRGQQVTLRCSPKSGHDTVSWYQQALGQGPQFIFQYYEEEERQRGNFPDRFSGHQFPNYSSELNVNALLLGDSALYLCASSLGLAGATDTQYFGPGTRLTVL.

The genes are TRBV30 and TRBJ2-1, with D perhaps TRBD1 (6 bases). CDR1 and CDR2 from the germline V gene are GTSNPN and SVGIG (reference sequence). The germline V and J ends were trimmed by 2 bases and 10 bases, with 9 bases remaining between them. The CDR3 runs to 11 residues. The CDR3 spells CAWSWGREQFF. The CDR3 DNA is TGTGCCTGGAGTTGGGGGCGGGAGCAGTTCTTC.

The gene calls are TRBV11-1 and TRBJ1-4; D is unresolved. This CDR3 is built from 11 residues. Per germline, CDR1 SGHAT and CDR2 FQDESV (reference sequence). Trimming shortened V by 4 bases and J by 10 bases, and 7 bases separated the two germline ends. The DNA of the CDR3 is TGTGCCAGCAGCTCCGGTGGAAAACTGTTTTTT. Protein product: CASSSGGKLFF.

The chain uses TRBV19 and TRBJ2-7; a weak D match, TRBD2 (5 bases). CDR1 is LNHDA, CDR2 SQIVND, per germline (reference sequence). Between the trimmed V and J ends, which lost 5 bases and 1 base, there was a span of 12 bases. CDR3 length: 14 amino acids. CDR3 in DNA: TGTGCCAGTAGTCCGAGGGTAGGTTCCTACGAGCAGTACTTC. This sequence encodes CASSPRVGSYEQYF.